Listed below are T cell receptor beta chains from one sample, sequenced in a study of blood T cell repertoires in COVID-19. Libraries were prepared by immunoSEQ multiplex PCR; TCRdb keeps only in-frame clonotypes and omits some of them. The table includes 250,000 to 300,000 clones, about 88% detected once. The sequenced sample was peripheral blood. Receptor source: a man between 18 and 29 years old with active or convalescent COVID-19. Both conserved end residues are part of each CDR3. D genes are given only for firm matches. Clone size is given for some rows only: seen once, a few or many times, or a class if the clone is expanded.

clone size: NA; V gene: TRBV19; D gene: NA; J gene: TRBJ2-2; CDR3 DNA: TGTGCCAGTAGCCGCCCCTATGCGGGCGCGAACACCGGGGAGCTGTTTTTT; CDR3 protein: CASSRPYAGANTGELFF
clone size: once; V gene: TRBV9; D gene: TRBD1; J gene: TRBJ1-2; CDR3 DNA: TGTGCCAGCAGCGCAACAGGGGACCATGGCTACACCTTC; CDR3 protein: CASSATGDHGYTF
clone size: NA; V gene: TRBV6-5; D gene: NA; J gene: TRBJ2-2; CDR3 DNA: TGTGCCAGCAGATACCCTCCCGCCGGGGAGCTGTTTTTT; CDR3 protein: CASRYPPAGELFF
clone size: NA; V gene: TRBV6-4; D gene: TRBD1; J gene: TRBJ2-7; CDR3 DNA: TGTGCCAACACAGGGGGCGCGTTCCGCTCCTACGAGCAGTACTTC; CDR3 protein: CANTGGAFRSYEQYF
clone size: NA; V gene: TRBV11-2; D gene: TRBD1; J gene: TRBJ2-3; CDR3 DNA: TGTGCCAGCAGATCAGGGGGTTTTGGCACAGATACGCAGTATTTT; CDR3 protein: CASRSGGFGTDTQYF
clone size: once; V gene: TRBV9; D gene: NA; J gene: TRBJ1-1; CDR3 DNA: TGTGCCAGCAGCGGAGGAGTTAGGTGGTTCGACGGTGAAGCTTTCTTT; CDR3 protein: CASSGGVRWFDGEAFF
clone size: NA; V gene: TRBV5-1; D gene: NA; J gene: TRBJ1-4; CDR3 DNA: TGCGCCAGCAGCTTGGCCGTATCGGAAAAACTGTTTTTT; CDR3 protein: CASSLAVSEKLFF
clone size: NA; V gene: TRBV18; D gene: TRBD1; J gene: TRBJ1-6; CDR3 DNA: TGTGCCAGCTCACCACAGCCCGGGACAGAGAATTCACCCCTCCACTTT; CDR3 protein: CASSPQPGTENSPLHF
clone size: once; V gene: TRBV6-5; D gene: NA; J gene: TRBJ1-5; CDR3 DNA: TGTGCCAGCAGTCCCCAGGGAGGACATAATCAGCCCCAGCATTTT; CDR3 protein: CASSPQGGHNQPQHF
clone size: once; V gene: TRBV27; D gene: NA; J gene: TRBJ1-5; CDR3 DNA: TGTGCCAGCAGTTTCTACGGGGATCAGCCCCAGCATTTT; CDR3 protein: CASSFYGDQPQHF
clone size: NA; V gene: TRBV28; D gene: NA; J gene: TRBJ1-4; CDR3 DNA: TGTGCCAGCAGTTTAGGCTGGCGGGGCGAAAAACTGTTTTTT; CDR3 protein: CASSLGWRGEKLFF
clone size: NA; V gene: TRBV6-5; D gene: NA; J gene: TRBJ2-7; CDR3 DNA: TGTGCCAGCAGTTTAGAGGGCAAGCAGTACTTC; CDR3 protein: CASSLEGKQYF
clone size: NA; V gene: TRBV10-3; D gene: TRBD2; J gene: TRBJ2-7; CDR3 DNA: TGTGCCATCAGTGTTGAGACTAGCGGGTTCGAGCAGTACTTC; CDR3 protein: CAISVETSGFEQYF
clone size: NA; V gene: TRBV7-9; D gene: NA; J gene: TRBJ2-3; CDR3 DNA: TGTGCCAGCAGCCGTCCAGGGTCTAAATCAGATACGCAGTATTTT; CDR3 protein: CASSRPGSKSDTQYF
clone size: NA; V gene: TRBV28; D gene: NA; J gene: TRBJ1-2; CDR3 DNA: TGTGCCAGCAGTTCCCACGACAGTACCTATGGCTACACCTTC; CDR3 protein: CASSSHDSTYGYTF
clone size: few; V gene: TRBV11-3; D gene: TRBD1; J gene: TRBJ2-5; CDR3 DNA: TGTGCCAGCAGTCCACAGGGGGCTGAGACCCAGTACTTC; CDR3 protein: CASSPQGAETQYF
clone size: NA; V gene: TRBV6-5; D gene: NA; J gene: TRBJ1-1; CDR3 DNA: TGTGCCAGCAGTCCAGGGTTGCACACTGAAGCTTTCTTT; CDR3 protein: CASSPGLHTEAFF